These 4 T cell receptor beta chains were all obtained from the same sample, sequenced in a study of CD8 T cells in ankylosing spondylitis. Study conclusions and caveats: Ankylosing spondylitis blood seemed to carry a telltale TCR beta motif made of about 8 highly homologous variants.

TCRdb itself ran the 5' RACE reads through MiXCR, one entry per CDR3 protein. The sample has about 390,000 distinct CDR3 sequences, about a fifth seen once. The antigens of these receptors remain unknown. Sequencing was carried out using blood, either unsorted or a sorted T cell fraction (not recorded which). Every receptor here comes from a male donor with ankylosing spondylitis.

Only a few counts were recorded for this clonotype. V and J are TRBV10-3 and TRBJ2-3; unclear D gene. The CDR3 loop spans 11 amino acids. With 4 bases removed from V and 4 bases from J, the gap between germline ends came to 3 bases. From germline, CDR1 is ENHRY and CDR2 SYGVKD. CDR3 amino acids: CAISASDTQYF. The CDR3 DNA follows: TGTGCCATCAGTGCGTCAGATACGCAGTATTTT.

This clonotype appeared a few times. The chain combines TRBV24-1 with TRBJ2-3, with TRBD2 matching 8 bases. The CDR3 totals 14 residues. Per the germline V gene, CDR1 is KGHDR and CDR2 is SFDVKD. Trimming at V came to 4 bases and at J to 3 bases, leaving 2 bases not matched to a gene. This CDR3 reads CATSETSETDTQYF. The DNA of the CDR3 is TGTGCCACCAGTGAGACTAGCGAGACAGATACGCAGTATTTT.

This clonotype appeared a few times. This chain connects TRBV7-3 to TRBJ2-7; D is possibly TRBD1 or TRBD2 (5 bases each). This CDR3 spans 17 amino acids. The V gene lost 2 bases and the J gene lost 0 bases, with 17 bases spanning the gap. Germline CDR1 is SGHTA and CDR2 is FQGTGA. CDR3 sequence: CASSLFGGVSPSYEQYF. The CDR3 bases are TGTGCCAGCAGCTTATTTGGGGGAGTATCCCCCTCCTACGAGCAGTACTTC.

This clonotype was counted only a few times. The J gene is TRBJ2-1, the V gene TRBV11-3, with 9 bases matching TRBD1. Germline CDR1 and CDR2: SGHNT and YENEEA. V dropped 3 bases and J dropped 1; count of bases not matched to a gene: 4. This CDR3 has 16 amino acids. The CDR3 DNA reads as TGTGCCAGCAGCTTTAGACAGGGGGAATCCTACAATGAGCAGTTCTTC. It specifies CASSFRQGESYNEQFF.